This T cell receptor (beta chain) appears in the sequencing data of a study of blood T cell repertoires in COVID-19. About the research overall: Whether acute or convalescent, the COVID-19 samples came from the United States, Italy and Spain.

Sequencing was performed with immunoSEQ multiplex PCR; in TCRdb, only in-frame clones are kept and a portion is missing. The sample lists about 20,000 clones, more than 65% occurring once. The germline V gene has CDR1 SGHRS and CDR2 YFSETQ. The length of the CDR3 is 15 residues. The trim removed 4 bases at V and 2 bases at J, leaving 7 bases unmatched. The sample comprised peripheral blood. The V call is TRBV5-1, the J call TRBJ2-7; 9 bases are shared with TRBD2. This receptor was taken from a man older than 75 with acute or convalescent COVID-19. CDR3 nucleotides: TGCGCCAGCAGCGCCAGTAGCGGGGGAACCTACGAGCAGTACTTC. Translating it yields CASSASSGGTYEQYF.